One sample yielded the 6 T cell receptor beta chains listed below, sequenced in a study of OX40 agonist ivuxolimab in advanced cancers. The table came from immunoSEQ multiplex PCR; TCRdb's copy has only in-frame clones and leaves some out. The sample has 65,000 to 90,000 clones; around 80% are singletons. Source: CD4+ or CD8+ T cells sorted from blood, taken in a trial of the OX40 agonist ivuxolimab. Receptor source: an adult with an advanced solid tumor such as melanoma, head and neck, liver or kidney cancer.

V is TRBV5-1 and J is TRBJ2-7; D possibly matches TRBD1 or TRBD2 (6 bases each). Germline V gives CDR1 SGHRS, CDR2 YFSETQ. The CDR3 loop spans 14 amino acids. The V and J ends lost 1 base and 2 bases respectively, with 10 bases between them. The CDR3 coding sequence is TGCGCCAGCAGCTTGACGGGGGCTACCTACGAGCAGTACTTC. It encodes CASSLTGATYEQYF.

CDR3: CASASGTGSLINEQYF. The CDR3 DNA is TGTGCCAGCGCCTCCGGGACAGGGAGTCTAATCAACGAGCAGTACTTC. The chain recombines TRBV28 with TRBJ2-7; 9 nucleotides line up with TRBD1. Germline V gives CDR1 MDHEN, CDR2 SYDVKM. Germline trimming cut 8 bases from V and 5 bases from J; bases unmatched to any gene: 16. The length of the CDR3 is 16 residues.

V usage is TRBV28 and J usage is TRBJ1-5, with D possibly matching TRBD1 (6 bases). This CDR3 spans 13 amino acids. Trimming stripped 8 bases from V and 5 bases from J, with 13 bases between. CDR1 is MDHEN and CDR2 is SYDVKM in the germline V gene. This CDR3 is CASGGGGHQPQHF. As DNA, the CDR3 is TGTGCCAGCGGTGGGGGGGGCCATCAGCCCCAGCATTTT. The full variable domain, rest sourced from reference TRBV28 and TRBJ1-5, is DVKVTQSSRYLVKRTGEKVFLECVQDMDHENMFWYRQDPGLGLRLIYFSYDVKMKEKGDIPEGYSVSREKKERFSLILESASTNQTSMYLCASGGGGHQPQHFGDGTRLSIL.

This chain connects TRBV21-1 to TRBJ2-2; the listed D gene, TRBD2, was not tested against the DNA. TRBV21-1 has pseudogene status. The CDR3 sequence is 14 residues long. CDR3 protein: CASSKVRYTGELFF. CDR3 coding DNA: TGTGCCAGCAGCAAAGTTCGGTACACCGGGGAGCTGTTTTTT.

The chain links TRBV10-3 to TRBJ2-7; D unclear. The CDR3 loop spans 14 amino acids. V lost 4 bases and J lost 2, with 12 bases in between. Germline-derived CDR1 and CDR2 are ENHRY and SYGVKD. DNA for the CDR3: TGTGCCATCAGTGGGTCCCATTCCACCTACGAGCAGTACTTC. Amino acids: CAISGSHSTYEQYF.

This clone showed up just once. This rearrangement joins TRBV5-1 to TRBJ2-1, with 9 bases identical to TRBD2. Germline V gives CDR1 SGHRS, CDR2 YFSETQ. CDR3 length equals 15 residues. V lost 0 bases and J lost 9; bases outside the gene matches: 7. The DNA of the CDR3 is TGCGCCAGCAGCTTGGCCGCGGGAGGGGTTGGTGAGCAGTTCTTC. It yields the protein CASSLAAGGVGEQFF.